The rows below give T cell receptor beta chains drawn from one sample of a study of T cell repertoires in cytomegalovirus infection. Via MiXCR, TCRdb re-called the reads, giving one row per CDR3 protein. Of hundreds of thousands of distinct CDR3 sequences in the sample, approximately 33% were seen once. No antigens are known for them. The specimen comprised cultured PBMCs, sampled from culture after CMV antigen stimulation. The receptors stem from a human donor in good health (CMV status not recorded). Some clones in this sample may be carry-over from other donors' samples. CDR3s include the opening cysteine and the closing phenylalanine or tryptophan. The order of the fields is clone size, D gene, V gene, J gene, CDR3 protein, CDR3 DNA. The D gene is left open where the match is weak. Size tells how often a clone was seen (once, few, many) or the class of an expanded clone, and some rows leave it out.

few	.	TRBV6-2/TRBV6-3	TRBJ1-1	CAARRNTEAFF	TGTGCCGCGAGGCGGAACACTGAAGCTTTCTTT
.	.	TRBV6-6	TRBJ2-7	CASSYSGQQSSYEQYF	TGTGCCAGCAGTTACTCTGGACAGCAAAGCTCCTACGAGCAGTACTTC
.	.	TRBV14	TRBJ2-3	CASSQDDGSSYTQYF	TGTGCCAGCAGCCAAGACGACGGGAGTAGTTATACGCAGTATTTT
.	.	TRBV5-4	TRBJ2-3	CASRPALDSTDTQYF	TGTGCCAGCAGACCGGCCCTTGACAGCACAGATACGCAGTATTTT
few	TRBD2	TRBV11-2	TRBJ2-1	CASSQYGLAGWNEQFF	TGTGCCAGCAGCCAATACGGACTAGCGGGATGGAATGAGCAGTTCTTC
few	TRBD1	TRBV28	TRBJ1-5	CSTGGPPDNQPQHF	TGTTCCACAGGGGGCCCCCCTGACAATCAGCCCCAGCATTTT
few	TRBD2	TRBV20-1	TRBJ2-3	CSAQTSGSMDTQYF	TGCAGTGCGCAAACTAGCGGGAGTATGGATACGCAGTATTTT
.	.	TRBV10-3	TRBJ2-2	CAINAGFGGELFF	TGTGCCATCAACGCAGGGTTTGGTGGGGAGCTGTTTTTT
.	TRBD1	TRBV4-1	TRBJ2-1	CASSQRGQGRDEQFF	TGCGCCAGCAGCCAAAGGGGACAGGGACGCGATGAGCAGTTCTTC
.	TRBD2	TRBV20-1	TRBJ2-1	CSARVPGGGKDEQFF	TGCAGTGCTAGAGTACCGGGCGGGGGGAAGGATGAGCAGTTCTTC
.	TRBD2	TRBV19	TRBJ2-7	CASSRFAGGEQYF	TGTGCCAGTAGTCGGTTCGCGGGAGGCGAGCAGTACTTC
.	.	TRBV11-2	TRBJ2-1	CASSLDPRLGYFGFF	TGTGCCAGCAGCTTAGACCCCCGACTAGGGTACTTTGGGTTCTTC
.	.	TRBV5-1	TRBJ1-2	CASSFVGDYGYTF	TGCGCCAGCAGCTTCGTCGGGGACTATGGCTACACCTTC
.	.	TRBV12-3/TRBV12-4	TRBJ1-2	CASSVDRSRSFPNYGYTF	TGTGCCAGCAGTGTAGACAGGAGCCGATCCTTCCCGAACTATGGCTACACCTTC
.	.	TRBV18	TRBJ2-3	CASSLTKDYVGADTQYF	TGTGCCAGCTCCCTCACCAAGGACTACGTTGGCGCAGATACGCAGTATTTT
.	.	TRBV19	TRBJ2-3	CASSRSQEQADTQYF	TGTGCCAGTAGTCGTAGCCAGGAGCAGGCAGATACGCAGTATTTT
.	.	TRBV5-1	TRBJ1-1	CASSFSGSEAFF	TGCGCCAGCAGCTTTTCGGGGTCTGAAGCTTTCTTT
few	TRBD1	TRBV18	TRBJ1-1	CASSPDRVLSTEAFF	TGTGCCAGCTCACCTGACAGGGTGTTATCCACTGAAGCTTTCTTT
.	.	TRBV19	TRBJ1-5	CASEDRTSLSQPQHF	TGTGCCAGCGAAGACAGGACGTCCTTATCTCAGCCCCAGCATTTT
few	.	TRBV6-6	TRBJ2-3	CATVRSRERVFSTDTQYF	TGTGCCACCGTGAGGTCCCGAGAGCGAGTTTTCAGCACAGATACGCAGTATTTT
.	.	TRBV12-3/TRBV12-4	TRBJ2-3	CASSPTSWVTDTQYF	TGTGCCAGCAGCCCTACTAGCTGGGTCACAGATACGCAGTATTTT
.	.	TRBV19	TRBJ2-2	CASTLLVSTGELFF	TGTGCCAGTACCCTACTAGTGAGCACCGGGGAGCTGTTTTTT
.	.	TRBV20-1	TRBJ2-3	CSVTRALDTQYF	TGCAGTGTTACCCGGGCGCTCGATACGCAGTATTTT
few	.	TRBV20-1	TRBJ1-4	CSAREGFNEKLFF	TGCAGTGCTAGAGAGGGATTTAATGAAAAACTGTTTTTT
.	.	TRBV20-1	TRBJ1-5	CSAREVYSNQPQHF	TGCAGTGCTAGAGAGGTTTATAGCAATCAGCCCCAGCATTTT
few	.	TRBV12-3/TRBV12-4	TRBJ2-1	CASSSKNEQFF	TGTGCCAGCAGCTCGAAGAATGAGCAGTTCTTC
few	TRBD1	TRBV29-1	TRBJ1-1	CSVGRQGKTEAFF	TGCAGCGTTGGAAGACAGGGAAAAACTGAAGCTTTCTTT
.	.	TRBV5-6	TRBJ2-7	CASSLGRATWDYEQYF	TGTGCCAGCAGCTTGGGCAGGGCTACCTGGGACTACGAGCAGTACTTC
many	.	TRBV7-2	TRBJ2-4	CASSLMVAKNIQYF	TGTGCCAGCAGCTTGATGGTAGCCAAAAACATTCAGTACTTC
.	TRBD1	TRBV19	TRBJ1-5	CASPDRGDQPQHF	TGTGCCAGCCCGGACAGGGGAGATCAGCCCCAGCATTTT
few	.	TRBV5-4	TRBJ1-5	CASSSDRGQPQHF	TGTGCCAGCAGCTCCGATCGGGGTCAGCCCCAGCATTTT
few	TRBD2	TRBV19	TRBJ2-1	CASSIEASGTYNEQFF	TGTGCCAGTAGTATAGAGGCTAGCGGGACCTACAATGAGCAGTTCTTC
.	.	TRBV6-5	TRBJ2-1	CASSYRGQSYNEQFF	TGTGCCAGCAGTTACCGAGGACAGTCCTACAATGAGCAGTTCTTC
few	.	TRBV4-1	TRBJ1-1	CASSQVQGRDTEAFF	TGCGCCAGCAGCCAAGTCCAGGGGAGGGACACTGAAGCTTTCTTT
.	TRBD2	TRBV7-2	TRBJ2-1	CASSLGGGGAYNEQFF	TGTGCCAGCAGCTTGGGTGGCGGGGGGGCATACAATGAGCAGTTCTTC
.	.	TRBV12-3/TRBV12-4	TRBJ1-2	CASTPRATGGGYTF	TGTGCCAGCACACCCAGGGCCACGGGCGGTGGCTACACCTTC
.	.	TRBV24-1	TRBJ1-2	CATSDLDTFSF	TGTGCCACCAGTGACCTGGACACTTTCTCCTTC
few	.	TRBV7-9	TRBJ2-7	CASSPPSGEEGGEEQYF	TGTGCCAGCAGCCCACCCTCCGGGGAGGAAGGGGGTGAGGAGCAGTACTTC
few	.	TRBV23-1	TRBJ2-5	CASSQFRGLRSQETQYF	TGCGCCAGCAGTCAATTCCGGGGACTTCGGAGCCAAGAGACCCAGTACTTC
few	.	TRBV7-8	TRBJ1-1	CASSRMTANTEAFF	TGTGCCAGCAGTCGGATGACAGCGAACACTGAAGCTTTCTTT
.	TRBD1	TRBV18	TRBJ1-3	CASSPDRGDTIYF	TGTGCCAGCTCACCGGACAGGGGTGACACCATATATTTC
few	.	TRBV12-3/TRBV12-4	TRBJ1-2	CASSLTQTSLNYGYTF	TGTGCCAGCAGTTTAACCCAGACCTCCCTGAACTATGGCTACACCTTC
.	TRBD1	TRBV11-2	TRBJ1-2	CASSLTGGLIDYGYTF	TGTGCCAGCAGCTTGACAGGGGGTTTAATCGACTATGGCTACACCTTC
.	.	TRBV5-5	TRBJ2-7	CASSLPNYEQYF	TGTGCCAGCAGCCTTCCGAACTACGAGCAGTACTTC
few	TRBD2	TRBV6-2/TRBV6-3	TRBJ2-1	CASSPLTSGLSSYNEQFF	TGTGCCAGCAGTCCACTGACTAGCGGCCTTAGCTCCTACAATGAGCAGTTCTTC
.	.	TRBV18	TRBJ2-7	CASTVELAREQYF	TGTGCCAGCACCGTGGAGTTAGCCCGGGAGCAGTACTTC
once	.	TRBV19	TRBJ1-2	CASGLNYGYTF	TGTGCCAGTGGACTTAACTATGGCTACACCTTC
few	TRBD2	TRBV19	TRBJ2-1	CATSPLAGAYNEQFF	TGTGCCACTTCCCCACTAGCGGGGGCCTACAATGAGCAGTTCTTC
many	TRBD2	TRBV7-2	TRBJ2-5	CASSPRLAGGPFGETQYF	TGTGCCAGCAGCCCCCGACTAGCGGGAGGGCCGTTCGGAGAGACCCAGTACTTC
.	.	TRBV6-5	TRBJ1-1	CASSRAGDEAFF	TGTGCCAGCAGCCGGGCAGGGGATGAAGCTTTCTTT
few	TRBD2	TRBV12-3/TRBV12-4	TRBJ2-4	CASSLGTSGGATKNIQYF	TGTGCCAGCAGTTTAGGGACTAGCGGGGGGGCCACCAAAAACATTCAGTACTTC
.	.	TRBV27	TRBJ1-1	CASGEWGTEAFF	TGTGCTTCCGGAGAGTGGGGCACTGAAGCTTTCTTT
once	.	TRBV20-1	TRBJ2-5	CSARERGRPETQYF	TGCAGTGCTAGAGAACGGGGGCGTCCCGAGACCCAGTACTTC
.	.	TRBV5-4	TRBJ2-1	CASSLAELRSYNEQFF	TGTGCCAGCAGCTTGGCCGAGTTGAGATCGTACAATGAGCAGTTCTTC
.	.	TRBV19	TRBJ2-1	CASSQTIHNEQFF	TGTGCCAGTAGCCAAACAATCCACAATGAGCAGTTCTTC
.	TRBD2	TRBV19	TRBJ2-2	CASTIPLAGMVGELFF	TGTGCCAGTACAATCCCGTTAGCGGGAATGGTCGGGGAGCTGTTTTTT
.	TRBD1	TRBV19	TRBJ1-6	CASSIYGQGRDNSPLHF	TGTGCCAGTAGTATCTACGGACAGGGTCGAGATAATTCACCCCTCCACTTT
.	.	TRBV6-5	TRBJ1-6	CASRRADSTYNSPLHF	TGTGCCAGCAGGCGGGCCGACAGTACCTATAATTCACCCCTCCACTTT
.	.	TRBV2	TRBJ1-2	CASSGSGAGYTF	TGTGCCAGCAGCGGTTCGGGAGCTGGCTACACCTTC
.	.	TRBV11-2	TRBJ1-2	CASSFQGYHYGYTF	TGTGCCAGCAGCTTCCAGGGTTATCACTATGGCTACACCTTC